This T cell receptor beta chain was profiled in a study of identical twins. Germline-derived CDR1 and CDR2 are SGHTA and FQGNSA. Trimming at V came to 5 bases and at J to 6 bases, leaving 9 bases not matched to a gene. The CDR3 is made up of 15 amino acids. This clonotype came up many times. TCRdb passed the 5' RACE reads through MiXCR, listing each CDR3 protein once. The table shows 300,000 to 400,000 distinct CDR3 sequences, with about 10% occurring only once. The receptor was isolated from a woman in her fifties or sixties in good health. This chain uses TRBV7-2 with TRBJ1-2, with TRBD1 identical over 10 bases. Sequencing used naive T cells sorted from blood. CDR3 nucleotide sequence: TGTGCCAGCAGCCCTCGACAGGGGGCTTCGCATGGCTACACCTTC. Protein: CASSPRQGASHGYTF.